This is a list of T cell receptor beta chains from one sample in a study of persistence of HIV-infected CD4 T cells. Clones were read by immunoSEQ multiplex PCR, and TCRdb kept only the in-frame ones, dropping some. The sample contains 46,000 or so clones, about 80% of which appear only once. For these receptors, no antigen is known. Sequences were derived from CD4+ T cells sorted from PBMCs after roughly 18-hour stimulation, sampled from a patient who received antiretroviral therapy. These receptors came from an adult man with HIV who was CMV-seropositive. The CDR3 runs from the conserved cysteine through the conserved F or W.

J gene | V gene | CDR3 length | CDR3 protein
TRBJ2-3 | TRBV24-1 | 12 | CATSEREGRQYF
TRBJ1-1 | TRBV3-1/TRBV3-2 | 13 | CASSQTGTGEAFF
TRBJ1-6 | TRBV7-2 | 15 | CASREVKNPNSPLHF
TRBJ2-5 | TRBV6-2/TRBV6-3 | 15 | CASSRGQGRRETQYF
TRBJ2-7 | TRBV6-5 | 14 | CASTADRAPYEQYF
TRBJ1-4 | TRBV5-5 | 15 | CASSPLAATNEKLFF
TRBJ1-1 | TRBV10-2 | 14 | CASRTVSSNTEAFF
TRBJ1-5 | TRBV6-5 | 14 | CASRPGYSNQPQHF
TRBJ2-5 | TRBV6-5 | 13 | CASRSRVKETQYF
TRBJ1-5 | TRBV19 | 14 | CATTLRTGNQPQHF
TRBJ1-5 | TRBV5-4 | 17 | CASSLKRTGDSNQPQHF
TRBJ1-1 | TRBV14 | 12 | CASSQERTEAFF
TRBJ1-4 | TRBV6-6 | 16 | CASRPRTGRSEEKLFF
TRBJ1-1 | TRBV7-2 | 15 | CASSSQWGLGTEAFF
TRBJ1-3 | TRBV6-5 | 15 | CASSFSGADGNTIYF
TRBJ2-7 | TRBV6-2/TRBV6-3 | 15 | CASSYLGAGPYEQYF
TRBJ1-1 | TRBV7-8 | 12 | CASSRDDAIAFF
TRBJ1-1 | TRBV7-2 | 17 | CASSLAHRTGFNTEAFF
TRBJ2-2 | TRBV19 | 15 | CASGTGQGATGELFF
TRBJ1-1 | TRBV3-1/TRBV3-2 | 15 | CASSQDRHLNTEAFF